A single sample is the source of the 24 T cell receptor beta chains below, sequenced in a study of blood T cell repertoires in COVID-19. The assay was immunoSEQ multiplex PCR, and TCRdb's table has in-frame clones only and misses some. The table includes about 44,000 clones, around nine tenths detected once. The sample was peripheral blood. Source of these receptors: a middle-aged woman with acute or convalescent COVID-19.

The J gene is TRBJ2-2, the V gene TRBV7-9, with 9 nucleotides matching TRBD1. This CDR3 is built from 18 residues. Germline assignment: CDR1 SEHNR and CDR2 FQNEAQ (reference sequence). Unmatched junction bases numbered 12, after V lost 4 bases and J lost 3 bases. As DNA, the CDR3 is TGTGCCAGCAGCTCAAAAGGGACAGGGAACCCTTACACCGGGGAGCTGTTTTTT. Its translation is CASSSKGTGNPYTGELFF.

The V and J genes are TRBV25-1 and TRBJ2-7, with a weak D call TRBD1 (5 bases). This CDR3 comprises 14 residues. The V gene's germline CDR1 is MGHDK and CDR2 SYGVNS. V was pared by 1 base and J by 5 bases, with 12 bases between. The CDR3 DNA is TGTGCCAGCAGTGAATGGGGCCAGGGTAACGAGCAGTACTTC. Its protein product is CASSEWGQGNEQYF.

The rearrangement uses TRBV18 and TRBJ1-4; 10 nucleotides align to TRBD1. J lost 8 bases, V lost 3 bases, and 3 bases had no gene match. Germline V gene sequence: CDR1 KGHSH, CDR2 LQKENI. The CDR3 is 14 amino acids. This CDR3 reads CASSPGTGDEKLFF. The DNA of the CDR3 is TGTGCCAGCTCACCCGGGACAGGGGACGAAAAACTGTTTTTT.

The rearrangement joins TRBV27 to TRBJ2-3, with a tentative D call TRBD2 (5 bases). The CDR3 sequence is 16 residues long. V was clipped by 5 bases and J by 4 bases, with 19 bases between them. Germline-derived CDR1 and CDR2 are MNHEY and SMNVEV (reference sequence). In nucleotides, the CDR3 is TGTGCCAGCAGTACACCTCTTGGTCTAGCAGCAGATACGCAGTATTTT. Residues: CASSTPLGLAADTQYF.

The sample holds one count of this clone. The chain links TRBV19 to TRBJ2-5; D ambiguous. Germline-derived CDR1 and CDR2 are LNHDA and SQIVND (reference sequence). V was pared by 5 bases and J by 1 base, with 17 bases between. CDR3 length: 16 residues. CDR3 DNA sequence: TGTGCCAGTAGTTTTTCCCTTTTACGGGTCCAAGAGACCCAGTACTTC. This translates into CASSFSLLRVQETQYF.

The J gene is TRBJ2-5, the V gene TRBV30; TRBD2 aligns across 14 bases. Germline V CDR1 and CDR2: GTSNPN, SVGIG (reference sequence). CDR3 length: 16 amino acids. V shed 5 bases and J 2 bases; nucleotides not matched to a gene: 7. The CDR3 protein is CAWGEGLAGGQETQYF. CDR3 sequence (DNA): TGTGCCTGGGGGGAAGGACTAGCGGGAGGACAAGAGACCCAGTACTTC.

The chain couples TRBV5-4 to TRBJ1-1, with D unclear. V was clipped by 4 bases and J by 4 bases, with 14 bases between them. CDR3 length: 14 residues. Germline V gene lookup returns CDR1 SGHNT and CDR2 YYREEE (reference sequence). The CDR3 here is CASSPVEGITEAFF. The CDR3 DNA follows: TGTGCCAGCAGCCCCGTCGAGGGAATCACTGAAGCTTTCTTT.

J is TRBJ1-4 and V is TRBV2, with D possibly matching TRBD1 (5 bases). Trimming shortened V by 1 base and J by 4 bases, and 13 bases separated the two germline ends. The length of the CDR3 is 16 residues. Germline V CDR1 and CDR2: SNHLY, FYNNEI. The CDR3 nucleotides read TGTGCCAGCAGTGAAGATCGGGCAGGGATTAATGAAAAACTGTTTTTT. Residues: CASSEDRAGINEKLFF.

In nucleotides, the CDR3 is TGTGCCAGCACCCCTTGGGGCAGCGGGGGGGCGGATGGGGAGCTGTTTTTT. Protein sequence: CASTPWGSGGADGELFF. The chain is built from TRBV7-2 and TRBJ2-2; 10 bases fit TRBD2. The length of the CDR3 is 17 residues. Germline CDR1 is SGHTA and CDR2 is FQGNSA. V trimming: 7 bases; J trimming: 8 bases; junction bases outside the gene matches: 16.

The chain links TRBV4-1 to TRBJ2-1, with TRBD2 identical over 7 bases. V lost 1 base to trimming and J lost 6 bases; unmatched junction nucleotides: 0. This CDR3 is built from 13 residues. Germline V CDR1 and CDR2: MGHRA, YSYEKL. The CDR3 sequence is CASSQGGSNEQFF. In nucleotides, the CDR3 is TGCGCCAGCAGCCAAGGCGGGAGCAATGAGCAGTTCTTC.

The chain recombines TRBV6-5 with TRBJ1-3; the D is unclear. CDR3 size: 15 residues. V was pared by 6 bases and J by 0 bases, with 12 bases between. Per the germline V gene, CDR1 is MNHEY and CDR2 is SVGAGI. CDR3 residues: CASRSLNSSGNTIYF. The CDR3 DNA follows: TGTGCCAGCAGGTCCCTCAACAGCTCTGGAAACACCATATATTTT.

This clone was picked up one time. The chain joins TRBV10-3 to TRBJ2-7; D gene uncertain. Germline CDR1 is ENHRY and CDR2 is SYGVKD. The CDR3 totals 13 residues. Trimming removed 8 bases at V and 0 bases at J, with 11 bases between. For the CDR3, the DNA is TGTGCCATCCGTTGGGCAAGCTCCTACGAGCAGTACTTC. Amino acid sequence: CAIRWASSYEQYF.

This clone appeared a few times. The genes are TRBV5-1 and TRBJ1-3; tentatively, D is TRBD1 (5 bases). Trimming removed 0 bases at V and 6 bases at J, with 16 bases between. Germline V CDR1 and CDR2: SGHRS, YFSETQ. The CDR3 has 16 amino acids. The CDR3 region has the DNA TGCGCCAGCAGCTTGGGATGGGACTCCTGGGAAAACACCATATATTTT. Amino acid sequence: CASSLGWDSWENTIYF.

The chain has TRBV6-5 and TRBJ2-1; 11 nucleotides line up with TRBD1. V shed 6 bases, J shed 7 bases, and the junction held 8 bases outside the gene matches. This CDR3 has 15 residues. CDR1 and CDR2 from the germline V gene are MNHEY and SVGAGI. The CDR3 region is CASRPRDRGMNEQFF. The CDR3 DNA sequence: TGTGCCAGCAGGCCCAGGGACAGGGGGATGAATGAGCAGTTCTTC.

The chain links TRBV28 to TRBJ2-3; TRBD2 matches at 13 bases. CDR1 is MDHEN and CDR2 is SYDVKM in the germline V gene. The CDR3 has 16 residues. V trimming: 3 bases; J trimming: 2 bases; junction bases outside the gene matches: 2. The CDR3 region has the DNA TGTGCCAGCAGTTTGACTAGCGGGGGGTTCACAGATACGCAGTATTTT. It specifies CASSLTSGGFTDTQYF. Full variable domain (missing parts from reference TRBV28 and TRBJ2-3): DVKVTQSSRYLVKRTGEKVFLECVQDMDHENMFWYRQDPGLGLRLIYFSYDVKMKEKGDIPEGYSVSREKKERFSLILESASTNQTSMYLCASSLTSGGFTDTQYFGPGTRLTVL.

This chain joins TRBV7-3 and TRBJ2-3, with a possible D match to TRBD2 (5 bases). CDR3 length equals 16 residues. V shed 3 bases and J shed 4 bases, with 17 bases lying between them. The V gene's germline CDR1 is SGHTA and CDR2 FQGTGA. The CDR3 coding sequence is TGTGCCAGCAGCTTCGAGGACCCAAACGGGGCAGATACGCAGTATTTT. Amino acids: CASSFEDPNGADTQYF.

J is TRBJ2-7 and V is TRBV4-1; 7 bases agree with TRBD1. Germline V gives CDR1 MGHRA, CDR2 YSYEKL. V lost 0 bases, J lost 3 bases, and 5 bases stayed unmatched. CDR3 length equals 15 residues. This chain's CDR3 is CASSQERTGLYEQYF. CDR3 nucleotide sequence: TGCGCCAGCAGCCAAGAGAGGACAGGCCTCTACGAGCAGTACTTC.

The chain carries TRBV4-3 and TRBJ2-7, with D perhaps TRBD2 (5 bases). From germline, CDR1 is LGHNA and CDR2 YSLEER. V was shortened by 0 bases and J by 7 bases, with 16 bases between the two germline ends. The CDR3 has 15 residues. CDR3 sequence reads: CASSQEGLGSGEQYF. Written as DNA, the CDR3 is TGCGCCAGCAGCCAAGAGGGCTTGGGGTCGGGGGAGCAGTACTTC.

The chain employs TRBV18 and TRBJ2-7; 7 bases fit TRBD1. This CDR3 is 14 amino acids long. Germline lookup yields CDR1 KGHSH and CDR2 LQKENI. J gave up 1 base and V 3 bases, and 3 bases lay outside the gene matches. The CDR3 spells CASSPTGQSYEQYF. The CDR3 nucleotides are TGTGCCAGCTCACCGACAGGGCAGTCCTACGAGCAGTACTTC.

This chain joins TRBV29-1 and TRBJ2-5; D is perhaps TRBD2 (5 bases). V dropped 6 bases and J dropped 5 bases, with 10 bases sitting between them. CDR3 size: 11 residues. Germline CDR1 reads SQVTM; CDR2 reads ANQGSEA. Here the CDR3 DNA reads TGCAGCGTACTAGTGGGGGAGACCCAGTACTTC. This translates into CSVLVGETQYF.

This clone was counted a single time. The chain is built from TRBV7-8 and TRBJ2-3; 7 bases match TRBD2. Germline assignment: CDR1 SGHVS and CDR2 FQNEAQ. The CDR3 runs 15 residues. Trimming at V came to 5 bases and at J to 4 bases, leaving 9 bases not matched to a gene. The CDR3 loop reads CASSASGRPADTQYF. The DNA of the CDR3 is TGTGCCAGCAGCGCTAGCGGTAGGCCTGCAGATACGCAGTATTTT.

The chain joins TRBV5-6 to TRBJ2-1; D possibly corresponds to TRBD1 (6 bases). The CDR3 totals 14 residues. Trimming cost V 1 base and J 9 bases, with 14 bases left between them. CDR1 is SGHDT, CDR2 YYEEEE, per germline. As DNA, the CDR3 is TGTGCCAGCAGCTTGTCGGCAGGGGCCGGTGAGCAGTTCTTC. Amino acid sequence: CASSLSAGAGEQFF.

Only a few counts were recorded for this clone. The chain carries TRBV28 and TRBJ2-7, with D tentatively TRBD1 (5 bases). Per germline, CDR1 MDHEN and CDR2 SYDVKM. The CDR3 covers 13 residues. V lost 4 bases, J lost 2 bases, and 9 bases lay in between. CDR3 protein: CASSSRQTYEQYF. CDR3 in DNA: TGTGCCAGCAGTTCTCGACAGACCTACGAGCAGTACTTC.

The chain has TRBV7-3 and TRBJ2-5; the D is unclear. The CDR3 runs 13 residues. The V end was cut by 1 base, the J end by 5 bases, with 8 bases between. The germline V gene has CDR1 SGHTA and CDR2 FQGTGA. CDR3 region: CASSLSYGETQYF. For the CDR3, the DNA is TGTGCCAGCAGCTTAAGTTATGGCGAGACCCAGTACTTC.